This T cell receptor beta chain was recovered during a study of CD8+ T cells in alopecia areata. The V end was cut by 1 base, the J end by 7 bases, with 12 bases between. Germline V gene sequence: CDR1 SGHDT, CDR2 YYEEEE. This CDR3 has 15 residues. Treatment: oral pan-JAK inhibitor, 5-10 mg twice daily. Obtained from alopecia areata patients were lesional scalp punch biopsies along with peripheral blood. Once RNA had been extracted, it was reverse transcribed into cDNA to act as the sequencing template. The table came from immunoSEQ multiplex PCR; TCRdb's copy has only in-frame clones and leaves some out. The sample lists around 190,000 clones, roughly 60% occurring once.

The source was CD4+ T cells sorted from blood, collected at week 24, from a patient treated with tofacitinib. The chain links TRBV5-6 to TRBJ1-6, with D possibly matching TRBD1 (5 bases). This TCR was sampled from a human donor with alopecia areata. The CDR3 bases are TGTGCCAGCAGCTTGTGGCAGGGCGGGAATTCACCCCTCCACTTT. As protein: CASSLWQGGNSPLHF. The whole variable domain, remainder taken from reference TRBV5-6 and TRBJ1-6, is DAGVTQSPTHLIKTRGQQVTLRCSPKSGHDTVSWYQQALGQGPQFIFQYYEEEERQRGNFPDRFSGHQFPNYSSELNVNALLLGDSALYLCASSLWQGGNSPLHFGNGTRLTVT.